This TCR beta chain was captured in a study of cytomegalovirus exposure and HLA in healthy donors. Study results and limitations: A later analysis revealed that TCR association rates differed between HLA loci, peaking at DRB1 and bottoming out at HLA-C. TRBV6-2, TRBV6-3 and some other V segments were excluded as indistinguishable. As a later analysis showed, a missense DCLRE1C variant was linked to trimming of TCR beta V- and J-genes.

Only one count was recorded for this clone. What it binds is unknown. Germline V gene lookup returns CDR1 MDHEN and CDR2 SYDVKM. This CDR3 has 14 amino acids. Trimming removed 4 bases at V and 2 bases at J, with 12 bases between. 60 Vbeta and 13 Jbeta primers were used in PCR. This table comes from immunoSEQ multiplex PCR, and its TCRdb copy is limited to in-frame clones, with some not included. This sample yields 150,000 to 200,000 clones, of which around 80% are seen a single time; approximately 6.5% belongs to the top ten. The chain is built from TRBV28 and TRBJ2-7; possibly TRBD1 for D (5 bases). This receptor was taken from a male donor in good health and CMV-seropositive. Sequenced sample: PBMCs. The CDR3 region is CASSSLGQTYEQYF. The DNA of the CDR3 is TGTGCCAGCAGTTCCCTGGGGCAGACCTACGAGCAGTACTTC.